The sequence of this T cell receptor beta chain was determined in a study of blood T cell repertoires in COVID-19. Study context: The analysed material was cDNA or gDNA that came from T cells, B-cell-depleted T cells, or PBMCs.

The CDR3 contains 14 residues. Looked up from germline, CDR1 is LGHDT and CDR2 is YNNKEL (reference sequence). Trimming pared 1 base from V and 4 bases from J, leaving 8 bases between. In the study's own analysis: Estimates of nucleated cell counts were drawn from the amplification of reference gene primers. The assay was immunoSEQ multiplex PCR, and TCRdb's table has in-frame clones only and misses some. D and trimming were read from the DNA, whereas the V and J calls and clone size are those reported in that table. The sample has about 170,000 clones; more than 65% are singletons. This rearrangement joins TRBV3-1 (or the pseudogene TRBV3-2) to TRBJ2-1; D is perhaps TRBD2 (5 bases). The receptor was isolated from a man between 65 and 85 years old with active or convalescent COVID-19. The specimen sequenced was peripheral blood. In nucleotides, the CDR3 is TGTGCCAGCAGCCAAGGGAGAGGGTACAATGAGCAGTTCTTC. Translated, it gives CASSQGRGYNEQFF.